Shown below are 2 T cell receptor beta chains from a single sample sequenced in a study of T cell clonality in common variable immunodeficiency. The repertoire was sequenced with immunoSEQ multiplex PCR; TCRdb's copy has only in-frame clones and lacks some. This sample includes more than 65,000 clones with no singletons; its ten biggest clones take up 0.65% to 0.8%. The specimen sequenced was peripheral blood mononuclear cells. The receptor set was obtained from a person aged 18-70 years in good health.

This clone was detected ten times or more. The read falls 3 residues short of the CDR3 end, and the missing part is taken from the germline J gene. The chain couples TRBV18 to TRBJ2-7; a weak D match, TRBD1 (6 bases). V lost 3 bases and J 5 bases, leaving 14 bases between the germline ends. The germline V gene has CDR1 KGHSH and CDR2 LQKENI. The CDR3 is 14 residues long. This CDR3 reads CASSPIPTGHEQYF. CDR3 DNA (partial): TGTGCCAGCTCACCCATTCCTACAGGGCACGAG.

Ten or more counts support this clone. The read falls 3 residues short of the CDR3 end, and the missing part is taken from the germline J gene. V is TRBV9 and J is TRBJ2-1; TRBD2 matches at 13 bases. The CDR3 consists of 15 residues. Trimming cost V 4 bases and J 6 bases; bases outside gene matches: 4. CDR1 and CDR2 from the germline V gene are SGDLS and YYNGEE. The sequenced CDR3 bases are TGTGCCAGCAGCCCCGGGACTAGCGGGGCCAATGAG. Residues: CASSPGTSGANE. The CDR3 in full is CASSPGTSGANEQFF.